This TCR beta chain was recorded in a study of cytomegalovirus exposure and HLA in healthy donors. Profiled with immunoSEQ multiplex PCR; TCRdb holds only in-frame clones, not every one. Of over 110,000 clones detected, less than 90% appear once; the ten largest clones hold nearly 3%. In regard to this clone: Antigen: not known.

Whole-study findings and limits: Specificity for CMV antigens was confirmed in vitro for three of the CMV-associated chains. Researchers catalogued about 150 TCR beta chains as cytomegalovirus-associated. Reports showed the classifier diagnosing cytomegalovirus status with high specificity and sensitivity. First-cohort TCR clusters tended to co-occur in the roughly 120 validation repertoires, a later analysis found.

In germline, CDR1 is SGHAT, CDR2 FQNNGV. Trimming took 5 bases from V and 0 from J; bases not matched to a gene: 13. The CDR3 sequence is 19 residues long. The chain uses TRBV11-2 and TRBJ2-7; 13 nucleotides align to TRBD2. This receptor was obtained from a man between 18 and 35 years old in good health and CMV-seronegative. Source material: PBMCs. The CDR3 DNA is TGTGCCAGCAGCCATAGTCGGGGACTAGCGGGAAGTCGCTCCTACGAGCAGTACTTC. Amino acid sequence: CASSHSRGLAGSRSYEQYF.